This passage covers 8 T cell receptor beta chains from one sample sequenced in a study of siplizumab effects on memory and regulatory T cells. The table came from immunoSEQ multiplex PCR; TCRdb's copy has only in-frame clones and leaves some out. The table has tens of thousands of clones, about 96% seen once; the top ten hold 0.025% to 0.035%. The sequenced material came from naive CD4+ T cells sorted from blood. The receptors were sampled from a human donor in good health.

The chain combines TRBV7-8 with TRBJ1-4, with a tentative D call TRBD1 (6 bases). V lost 5 bases and J 0 bases, leaving 10 bases between the germline ends. This CDR3 region has 15 residues. The germline gives CDR1 SGHVS, CDR2 FQNEAQ. As DNA, the CDR3 is TGTGCCAGCAGCCCGAACAGGGCAACTAATGAAAAACTGTTTTTT. Protein: CASSPNRATNEKLFF.

The genes are TRBV7-3 and TRBJ2-1; 8 bases fit TRBD2. The CDR3 covers 15 residues. From germline, CDR1 is SGHTA and CDR2 FQGTGA. V dropped 6 bases and J dropped 5; count of bases not matched to a gene: 9. The CDR3 nucleotides are TGTGCCAGCAGTCCAACTAGCGGCCGGCACAATGAGCAGTTCTTC. This gives the protein CASSPTSGRHNEQFF.

The rearrangement joins TRBV2 to TRBJ1-5; D is unclear. Trimming cost V 6 bases and J 4 bases, with 13 bases left between them. The CDR3 length is 14 residues. CDR1 is SNHLY and CDR2 is FYNNEI in the germline V gene. The chain's CDR3 is CASRVWTENQPQHF. The CDR3 nucleotides are TGTGCCAGCAGGGTTTGGACGGAAAATCAGCCCCAGCATTTT.

This clone was observed once. This chain uses TRBV18 with TRBJ2-1; D perhaps matches TRBD1 (6 bases). The CDR3 covers 14 residues. The V end was cut by 3 bases, the J end by 7 bases, with 13 bases between. Germline CDR1 and CDR2: KGHSH and LQKENI. The CDR3 bases are TGTGCCAGCTCACCCGTAGAGGGGGTGAATGAGCAGTTCTTC. This gives the protein CASSPVEGVNEQFF.

The chain couples TRBV9 to TRBJ1-3; D unclear. V shed 0 bases and J shed 2 bases, with 6 bases lying between them. Per germline, CDR1 SGDLS and CDR2 YYNGEE. The CDR3 loop spans 14 amino acids. The CDR3 nucleotides read TGTGCCAGCAGCGTAGATCCAGCTGGAAACACCATATATTTT. It specifies CASSVDPAGNTIYF.

The V gene is TRBV6-6, the J gene TRBJ1-6, with D possibly TRBD1 on 6 matching bases. Germline assignment: CDR1 MNHNY and CDR2 SVGAGI (reference sequence). Trimming removed 6 bases from V and 6 bases from J, with 9 bases in between. CDR3 length: 13 amino acids. CDR3 sequence: CASSQGRNSPLHF. The CDR3 DNA is TGTGCCAGCAGCCAGGGGCGTAATTCACCCCTCCACTTT.

This chain links TRBV7-9 with TRBJ1-4; 10 nucleotides match TRBD1. The germline V gene encodes CDR1 SEHNR and CDR2 FQNEAQ (reference sequence). The V segment lost 5 bases and the J segment 7 bases; nucleotides outside the gene matches: 7. CDR3 length equals 15 residues. CDR3 bases: TGTGCCAGCAGCCGACGACAGGGGGCCGGTGAAAAACTGTTTTTT. Amino acid sequence: CASSRRQGAGEKLFF.

V gene TRBV4-1 combines with J gene TRBJ2-5; maybe TRBD1 (5 bases). The germline V gene has CDR1 MGHRA and CDR2 YSYEKL. The CDR3 sequence is 12 residues long. Trimming shortened V by 4 bases and J by 7 bases, and 10 bases separated the two germline ends. CDR3 amino acids: CASSLPQGTQYF. The CDR3 bases are TGCGCCAGCAGCCTCCCCCAGGGGACCCAGTACTTC.